One sample yielded the 22 T cell receptor beta chains listed below, sequenced in a study of blood T cells in healthy people across ages. It was with a sample-barcoded 5' primer and a J-beta primer mix that a second PCR of about 6 to 12 cycles was run. One entry per CDR3 protein, called by TCRdb with MiXCR from the 5' RACE reads. The sample shows some 1.6 million distinct CDR3 sequences, 34% of them seen only once. Sequencing was performed on blood. Source of these receptors: a woman aged 25-40 years in good health.

V gene TRBV12-3 or TRBV12-4 combines with J gene TRBJ2-3, with 10 nucleotides matching TRBD2. The CDR3 has 18 amino acids. V lost 4 bases and J lost 0; bases outside the gene matches: 10. The DNA for the CDR3 is TGTGCCAGCAGTTCGAGAAGCGGGGGGGATCCTAGCACAGATACGCAGTATTTT. It translates to CASSSRSGGDPSTDTQYF.

The rearrangement uses TRBV28 and TRBJ2-3; the match to TRBD2 covers 10 bases. J was trimmed by 5 bases and V by 1 base; bases with no gene match: 9. The CDR3 length is 17 residues. Germline values: CDR1 MDHEN, CDR2 SYDVKM. Here the CDR3 reads CASSLFGLAGEVDTQYF. The CDR3 nucleotides are TGTGCCAGCAGTTTATTTGGGCTAGCGGGAGAGGTAGATACGCAGTATTTT.

Worth noting for this clonotype: This may come from a read error, since a much larger clone is one base off. V gene TRBV10-3 combines with J gene TRBJ2-7; a weak D match, TRBD1 (5 bases). Germline V CDR1 and CDR2: ENHRY, SYGVKD. The CDR3 is 13 amino acids. CDR3 loop: CTISESRAYEQYF. DNA of the CDR3: TGTACCATCAGTGAGTCCAGGGCCTACGAGCAGTACTTC.

This clonotype was recorded at least ten times. The chain links TRBV7-2 to TRBJ2-3, with TRBD2 matching over 12 bases. Germline CDR1 and CDR2: SGHTA and FQGNSA. CDR3 length: 15 amino acids. V lost 5 bases, J lost 6 bases, and 6 bases stayed unmatched. The CDR3 is CASSPLAGGPDTQYF. CDR3 coding DNA: TGTGCCAGCAGCCCGCTAGCGGGAGGGCCTGATACGCAGTATTTT.

The V and J genes are TRBV5-1 and TRBJ2-4; the match to TRBD2 covers 9 bases. Germline trimming cut 4 bases from V and 0 bases from J; bases unmatched to any gene: 5. This CDR3 is built from 16 residues. Germline loops: CDR1 SGHRS, CDR2 YFSETQ. The DNA for the CDR3 is TGCGCCAGCAGCGTGACTAGCGGACTAGCCAAAAACATTCAGTACTTC. This gives the protein CASSVTSGLAKNIQYF.

This clonotype has only a few counts. V usage is TRBV5-4 and J usage is TRBJ2-4, with TRBD2 identical over 15 bases. Germline-derived CDR1 and CDR2 are SGHNT and YYREEE (reference sequence). The CDR3 consists of 18 residues. Trimming removed 3 bases from V and 1 base from J; junction bases left unmatched: 5. The CDR3 region has the DNA TGTGCCAGCAGCTCGGGACTAGCGGGAGGCGGGGCCAAAAACATTCAGTACTTC. Translated: CASSSGLAGGGAKNIQYF.

This clonotype was found a few times. The chain couples TRBV12-3 or TRBV12-4 to TRBJ2-3; either TRBD1 or TRBD2 may supply D (6 bases each). V lost 5 bases and J lost 4, with 16 bases in between. The CDR3 covers 15 residues. CDR3 loop: CASSVIGGPPDTQYF. CDR3 bases: TGTGCCAGCAGTGTTATCGGGGGCCCTCCAGATACGCAGTATTTT.

The chain carries TRBV24-1 and TRBJ2-7; D may match TRBD1 or TRBD2 (6 bases each). This CDR3 has 15 residues. Germline lookup yields CDR1 KGHDR and CDR2 SFDVKD. V lost 4 bases to trimming and J lost 5 bases, with 17 bases between them. The CDR3 sequence is CATSEPYGGPHEQYF. The CDR3 region has the DNA TGTGCCACCAGTGAGCCCTACGGGGGCCCCCACGAGCAGTACTTC.

V gene TRBV5-6 combines with J gene TRBJ1-5; D not resolved. Between the trimmed V and J ends, which lost 3 bases and 7 bases, there was a span of 14 bases. The CDR3 is made up of 14 amino acids. Germline assignment: CDR1 SGHDT and CDR2 YYEEEE. The CDR3 sequence is CASSCEVGRQPQHF. CDR3 sequence (DNA): TGTGCCAGCAGCTGTGAGGTGGGGAGGCAGCCCCAGCATTTT.

There are a few counts of this clonotype. This chain uses TRBV4-1 with TRBJ1-4; 12 bases fit TRBD1. CDR1 is MGHRA, CDR2 YSYEKL, per germline. The CDR3 extends over 18 amino acids. With V trimmed by 4 bases and J by 1 base, 7 bases remained unmatched. CDR3 coding DNA: TGCGCCAGCAGCCGCGAGGGACAGGGGGCGATAACTAATGAAAAACTGTTTTTT. It codes for CASSREGQGAITNEKLFF.

This sequence joins TRBV6-5 and TRBJ2-7; the match to TRBD2 covers 8 bases. Gene TRBJ2-5 matches the end of the DNA better, so the J call may be wrong. CDR3 length: 15 amino acids. Germline V gene data show CDR1 as MNHEY and CDR2 as SVGAGI. The CDR3, as DNA: TGTGCCAGCAGTTCGCAAGGAGCGGGAGAAGAGACCCAGTACTTC. Its protein is CASSSQGAGEETQYF.

The chain employs TRBV20-1 and TRBJ2-3; no clear D. The CDR3 has 14 residues. From germline, CDR1 is DFQATT and CDR2 SNEGSKA (reference sequence). CDR3 in DNA: TGCAGCGCCAGCTCTCCCCTGGGCACAGATACGCAGTATTTT. This codes for CSASSPLGTDTQYF.

This clonotype has only a few counts. The genes are TRBV15 and TRBJ2-1, with D possibly matching TRBD1 (7 bases). This CDR3 is 17 amino acids long. V dropped 0 bases and J dropped 6 bases, with 18 bases sitting between them. The germline V gene has CDR1 LNHNV and CDR2 YYDKDF (reference sequence). DNA for the CDR3: TGTGCCACCAGCAGAGATCCCCCAGGGGGGTTCCGCAATGAGCAGTTCTTC. Translation: CATSRDPPGGFRNEQFF.

This sequence joins TRBV20-1 and TRBJ2-5; D gene unclear. Trimming shortened V by 6 bases and J by 3 bases, and 8 bases separated the two germline ends. CDR3 length equals 11 residues. CDR1 is DFQATT, CDR2 SNEGSKA, per germline (reference sequence). CDR3 sequence (DNA): TGCAGTGCGGCTCCAGAAGAGACCCAGTACTTC. It specifies CSAAPEETQYF.

This clonotype was seen a few times. CDR3 nucleotides: TGTGCCAGCAGTTTGCAAAGTAATGAAAAACTGTTTTTT. Protein: CASSLQSNEKLFF. V gene TRBV28 combines with J gene TRBJ1-4; D ambiguous. The ends were cut back, 3 bases at V and 4 bases at J, with 6 bases in the middle. CDR1 and CDR2 (germline): MDHEN, SYDVKM. There are 13 residues in the CDR3.

The rearrangement links TRBV20-1 to TRBJ1-2, with 7 bases lining up with TRBD1. In germline, CDR1 is DFQATT, CDR2 SNEGSKA (reference sequence). The CDR3 runs 14 residues. Trimming at V came to 1 base and at J to 7 bases, leaving 9 bases not matched to a gene. The CDR3 loop is CSARVPSAGGGYTF. The CDR3 DNA reads TGCAGTGCTAGAGTACCCTCGGCAGGGGGTGGCTACACCTTC.

This clonotype has a handful of counts. J is TRBJ2-5 and V is TRBV20-1; 8 bases map to TRBD2. The V segment lost 6 bases and the J segment 6 bases; nucleotides outside the gene matches: 15. The CDR3 extends over 15 amino acids. CDR1 and CDR2 (germline): DFQATT, SNEGSKA (reference sequence). DNA of the CDR3: TGCAGTGCCCCGCGGTTCGGGGGGGGTCTTAAGACCCAGTACTTC. Its translation: CSAPRFGGGLKTQYF.

This chain uses TRBV7-9 with TRBJ1-1; no reliable D call. The CDR3 loop spans 16 amino acids. Deletions cut 10 bases from V and 0 bases from J, with 21 bases between. Per germline, CDR1 SEHNR and CDR2 FQNEAQ (reference sequence). This CDR3 reads CANNPFGDVMNTEAFF. The CDR3 DNA reads as TGTGCCAACAACCCCTTCGGTGATGTTATGAACACTGAAGCTTTCTTT.

In DNA form, the CDR3 reads TGTGCCAGCAGCTTAGTACGGACAGGTGTTAGGGATACGCAGTATTTT. As protein: CASSLVRTGVRDTQYF. The chain has TRBV7-8 and TRBJ2-3; 7 bases fit TRBD1. Losses at the gene ends were 1 base for V and 6 bases for J; bases not matched to a gene: 10. Germline values: CDR1 SGHVS, CDR2 FQNEAQ. The CDR3 has 16 amino acids.

The V gene is TRBV6-1, the J gene TRBJ2-1, with D possibly matching TRBD2 (5 bases). Germline V gene data show CDR1 as MNHNS and CDR2 as SASEGT. The CDR3 is 12 amino acids. Deletions cut 8 bases from V and 4 bases from J, with 9 bases between. The CDR3 DNA follows: TGTGCCAGCCCTTCGGGGTACAATGAGCAGTTCTTC. Translated: CASPSGYNEQFF.

Details on this clonotype: An end of the junction does not agree with germline; a read error may underlie this. The chain combines TRBV24-1 with TRBJ2-4; 7 positions agree with TRBD1. The CDR3 extends over 15 amino acids. CDR1 is KGHDR and CDR2 is SFDVKD in the germline V gene. CDR3 sequence: CAPSDPQGAKNIQYF. CDR3 sequence (DNA): TGTGCCCCCAGTGATCCACAGGGGGCCAAAAACATTCAGTACTTC.

V usage is TRBV10-1 and J usage is TRBJ2-2; TRBD2 matches at 10 bases. Unmatched junction bases numbered 8, after V lost 4 bases and J lost 6 bases. The CDR3 sequence is 16 residues long. The V gene's germline CDR1 is WNHNN and CDR2 SYGVQD (reference sequence). The CDR3: CASSGASGSIAGELFF. As DNA, the CDR3 is TGCGCCAGCAGTGGGGCTAGCGGGAGTATCGCCGGGGAGCTGTTTTTT.